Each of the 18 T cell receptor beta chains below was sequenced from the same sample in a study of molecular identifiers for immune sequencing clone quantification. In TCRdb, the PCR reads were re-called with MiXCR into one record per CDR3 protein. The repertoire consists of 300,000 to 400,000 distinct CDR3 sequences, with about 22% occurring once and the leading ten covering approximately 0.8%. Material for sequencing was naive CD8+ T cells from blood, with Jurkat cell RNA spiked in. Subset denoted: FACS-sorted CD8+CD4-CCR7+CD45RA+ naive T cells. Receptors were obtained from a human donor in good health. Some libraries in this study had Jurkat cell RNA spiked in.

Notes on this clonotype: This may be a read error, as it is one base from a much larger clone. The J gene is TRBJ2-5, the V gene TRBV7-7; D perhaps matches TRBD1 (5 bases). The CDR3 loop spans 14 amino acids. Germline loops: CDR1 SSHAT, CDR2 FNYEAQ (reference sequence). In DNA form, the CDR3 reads TGTGCTAGCAGCTTACAGGCTGGCCAAGAGACCCAGTACTTC. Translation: CASSLQAGQETQYF.

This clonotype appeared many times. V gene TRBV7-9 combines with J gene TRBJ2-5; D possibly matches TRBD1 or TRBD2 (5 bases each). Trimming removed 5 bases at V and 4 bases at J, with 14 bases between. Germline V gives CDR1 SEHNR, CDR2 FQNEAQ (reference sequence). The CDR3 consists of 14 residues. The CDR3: CASSERAGAETQYF. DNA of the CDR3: TGTGCCAGCAGCGAACGCGCCGGGGCAGAGACCCAGTACTTC.

CDR3: CASGSGRRDAQYF. The CDR3 DNA sequence: TGTGCCAGCGGGAGCGGGAGGAGGGATGCGCAGTATTTT. V usage is TRBV27 and J usage is TRBJ2-3; the match to TRBD2 covers 9 bases. Per germline, CDR1 MNHEY and CDR2 SMNVEV (reference sequence). V dropped 8 bases and J dropped 10; count of bases not matched to a gene: 10. The CDR3 runs to 13 residues.

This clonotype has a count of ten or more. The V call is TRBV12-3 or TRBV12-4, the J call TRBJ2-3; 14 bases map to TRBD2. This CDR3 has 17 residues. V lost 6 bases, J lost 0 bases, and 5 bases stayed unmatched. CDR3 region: CASSAGLAGGSTDTQYF. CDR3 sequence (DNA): TGTGCCAGCAGCGCAGGACTAGCGGGAGGAAGCACAGATACGCAGTATTTT.

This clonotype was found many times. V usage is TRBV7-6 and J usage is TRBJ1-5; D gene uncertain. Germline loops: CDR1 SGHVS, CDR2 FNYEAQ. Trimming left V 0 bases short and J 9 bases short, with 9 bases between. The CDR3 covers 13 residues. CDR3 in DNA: TGTGCCAGCAGCTTAGCGTGGGATCGGCCCCAGCATTTT. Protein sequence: CASSLAWDRPQHF.

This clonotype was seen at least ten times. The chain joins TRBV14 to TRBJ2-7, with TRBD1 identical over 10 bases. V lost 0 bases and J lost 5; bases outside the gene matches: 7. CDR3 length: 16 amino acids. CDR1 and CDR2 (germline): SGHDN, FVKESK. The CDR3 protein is CASSQDRDRGFDEQYF. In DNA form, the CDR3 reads TGTGCCAGCAGCCAAGACCGGGACAGGGGATTCGACGAGCAGTACTTC.

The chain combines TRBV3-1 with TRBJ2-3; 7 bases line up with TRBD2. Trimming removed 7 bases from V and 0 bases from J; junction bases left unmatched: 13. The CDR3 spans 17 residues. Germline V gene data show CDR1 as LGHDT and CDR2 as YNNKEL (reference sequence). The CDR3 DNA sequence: TGTGCCAGCAACCAGGATTTTGCGGGGGTAAGCACAGATACGCAGTATTTT. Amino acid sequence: CASNQDFAGVSTDTQYF.

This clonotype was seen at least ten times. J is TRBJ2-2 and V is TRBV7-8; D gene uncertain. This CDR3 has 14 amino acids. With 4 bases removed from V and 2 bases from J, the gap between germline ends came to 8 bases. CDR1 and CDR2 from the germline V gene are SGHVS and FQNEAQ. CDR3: CASSSRRNTGELFF. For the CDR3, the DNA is TGTGCCAGCAGCTCCCGACGCAACACCGGGGAGCTGTTTTTT. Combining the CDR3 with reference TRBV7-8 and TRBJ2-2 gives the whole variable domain GAGVSQSPRYKVAKRGQDVALRCDPISGHVSLFWYQQALGQGPEFLTYFQNEAQLDKSGLPSDRFFAERPEGSVSTLKIQRTQQEDSAVYLCASSSRRNTGELFFGEGSRLTVL.

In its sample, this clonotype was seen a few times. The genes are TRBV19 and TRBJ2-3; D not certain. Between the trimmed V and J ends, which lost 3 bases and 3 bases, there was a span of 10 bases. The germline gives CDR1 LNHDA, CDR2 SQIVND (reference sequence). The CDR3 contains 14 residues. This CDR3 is CASSINTATDTQYF. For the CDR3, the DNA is TGTGCCAGTAGTATCAACACAGCGACAGATACGCAGTATTTT.

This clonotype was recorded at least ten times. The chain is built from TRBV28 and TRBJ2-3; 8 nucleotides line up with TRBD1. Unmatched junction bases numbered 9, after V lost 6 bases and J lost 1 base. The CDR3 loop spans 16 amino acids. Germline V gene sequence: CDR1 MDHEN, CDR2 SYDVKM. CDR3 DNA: TGTGCCAGCAGCCTCAGGGGGCCCAGACGCACAGATACGCAGTATTTT. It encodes CASSLRGPRRTDTQYF.

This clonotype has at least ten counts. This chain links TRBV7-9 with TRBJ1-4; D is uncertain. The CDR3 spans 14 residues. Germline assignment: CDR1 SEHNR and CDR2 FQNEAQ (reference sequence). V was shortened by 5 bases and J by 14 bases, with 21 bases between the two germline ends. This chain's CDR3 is CASSPSPGLSYLFF. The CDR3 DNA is TGTGCCAGCAGCCCTTCCCCCGGACTGAGTTATCTGTTTTTT. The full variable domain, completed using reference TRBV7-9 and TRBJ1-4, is DTGVSQNPRHKITKRGQNVTFRCDPISEHNRLYWYRQTLGQGPEFLTYFQNEAQLEKSRLLSDRFSAERPKGSFSTLEIQRTEQGDSAMYLCASSPSPGLSYLFFGSGTQLSVL.

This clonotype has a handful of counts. The CDR3 region has the DNA TGTGCCCCGACCGCTAGGCCCCAGGGAGACGAGCAGTACTTC. Translating it yields CAPTARPQGDEQYF. The chain has TRBV10-3 and TRBJ2-7; D may correspond to TRBD1 or TRBD2 (5 bases each). The CDR3 is 14 amino acids. Germline loops: CDR1 ENHRY, CDR2 SYGVKD. Between the trimmed V and J ends, which lost 11 bases and 5 bases, there was a span of 22 bases.

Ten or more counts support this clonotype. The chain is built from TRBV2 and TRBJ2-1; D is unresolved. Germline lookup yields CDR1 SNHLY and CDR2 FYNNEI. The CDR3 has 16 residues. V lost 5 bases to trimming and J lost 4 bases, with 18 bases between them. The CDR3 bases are TGTGCCAGCAGTATGTCCCGGATTCCCTTGTACAATGAGCAGTTCTTC. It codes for CASSMSRIPLYNEQFF.

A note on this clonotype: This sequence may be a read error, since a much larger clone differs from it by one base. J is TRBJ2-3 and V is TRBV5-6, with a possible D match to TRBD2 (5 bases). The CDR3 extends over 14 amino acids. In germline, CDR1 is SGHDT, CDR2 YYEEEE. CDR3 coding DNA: TGTGCCAGCAGCTTGGTGGCTAGCACAGATACGCGGTATTTT. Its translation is CASSLVASTDTRYF. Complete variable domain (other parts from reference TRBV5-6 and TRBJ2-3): DAGVTQSPTHLIKTRGQQVTLRCSPKSGHDTVSWYQQALGQGPQFIFQYYEEEERQRGNFPDRFSGHQFPNYSSELNVNALLLGDSALYLCASSLVASTDTRYFGPGTRLTVL.

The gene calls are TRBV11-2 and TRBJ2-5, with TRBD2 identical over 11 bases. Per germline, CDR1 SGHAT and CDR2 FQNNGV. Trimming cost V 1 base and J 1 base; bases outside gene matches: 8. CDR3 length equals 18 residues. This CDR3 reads CASSLGPSGGPIQETQYF. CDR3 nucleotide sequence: TGTGCCAGCAGCTTAGGTCCTAGCGGGGGGCCAATCCAAGAGACCCAGTACTTC.

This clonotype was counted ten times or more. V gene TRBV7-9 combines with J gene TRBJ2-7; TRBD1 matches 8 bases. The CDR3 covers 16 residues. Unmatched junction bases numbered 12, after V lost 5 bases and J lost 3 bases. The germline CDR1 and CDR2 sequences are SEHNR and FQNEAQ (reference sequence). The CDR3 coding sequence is TGTGCCAGCAGCGAACGAGCGGACAGGGCCATCTACGAGCAGTACTTC. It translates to CASSERADRAIYEQYF.

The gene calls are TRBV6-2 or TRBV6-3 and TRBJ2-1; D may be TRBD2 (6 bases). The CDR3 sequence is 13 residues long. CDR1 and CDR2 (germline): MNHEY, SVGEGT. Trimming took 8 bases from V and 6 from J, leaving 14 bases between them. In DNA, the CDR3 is TGTGCCAGCGGTCCCACTAGCACCAATGAGCAGTTCTTC. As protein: CASGPTSTNEQFF.

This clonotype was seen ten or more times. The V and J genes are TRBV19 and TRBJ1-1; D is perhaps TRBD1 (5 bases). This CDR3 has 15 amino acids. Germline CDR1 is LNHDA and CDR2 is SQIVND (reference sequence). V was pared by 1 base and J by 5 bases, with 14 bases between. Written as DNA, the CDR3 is TGTGCCAGTAGTATAGGGGACCGAGCATTGACTGAAGCTTTCTTT. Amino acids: CASSIGDRALTEAFF.